These 8 T cell receptor beta chains were all obtained from the same sample, sequenced in a study of identical twins. TCRdb used MiXCR to reprocess the 5' RACE reads, holding one entry per CDR3 protein. This sample has hundreds of thousands of distinct CDR3 sequences; roughly 7% occur once, and the top ten carry 3% to 4%. The same specimen was also included in a second study, on yellow fever vaccine responses in identical twins.

Sequences were obtained from memory (CD45RO+) T cells sorted from blood. The receptors here all came from a woman between 18 and 30 years old in good health.

In this sample, this clonotype turned up many times. The chain joins TRBV20-1 to TRBJ2-3; 8 positions agree with TRBD1. The V gene's germline CDR1 is DFQATT and CDR2 SNEGSKA (reference sequence). V shed 3 bases, J shed 1 base, and the junction held 0 bases outside the gene matches. This CDR3 has 13 amino acids. CDR3 bases: TGCAGTGCTAGGACAGGGGGCACAGATACGCAGTATTTT. Protein product: CSARTGGTDTQYF.

This clonotype was seen many times. This sequence joins TRBV27 and TRBJ2-5; D is uncertain. The CDR3 is made up of 13 amino acids. Trimming stripped 4 bases from V and 1 base from J, with 7 bases between. CDR1 and CDR2 (germline): MNHEY, SMNVEV (reference sequence). CDR3 sequence (DNA): TGTGCCAGCAGTTCTTATGTCCAAGAGACCCAGTACTTC. Amino acids: CASSSYVQETQYF.

This clonotype appeared a few times. V and J are TRBV5-6 and TRBJ2-2; a weak D match, TRBD1 (5 bases). The CDR3 totals 15 residues. V lost 0 bases and J lost 8, with 14 bases in between. Germline lookup yields CDR1 SGHDT and CDR2 YYEEEE. DNA of the CDR3: TGTGCCAGCAGCTTGGGACCCCAGGGTGCTGGGGAGCTGTTTTTT. Translation gives CASSLGPQGAGELFF.

The J gene is TRBJ2-5, the V gene TRBV7-6; 10 positions match TRBD2. Germline-derived CDR1 and CDR2 are SGHVS and FNYEAQ. The CDR3 runs to 14 residues. Germline trimming cut 7 bases from V and 4 bases from J; bases unmatched to any gene: 6. CDR3 amino acids: CASNQAGGPETQYF. CDR3 nucleotide sequence: TGTGCCAGCAACCAAGCGGGAGGGCCAGAGACCCAGTACTTC. Combining the CDR3 with reference TRBV7-6 and TRBJ2-5 gives the whole variable domain GAGVSQSPRYKVTKRGQDVALRCDPISGHVSLYWYRQALGQGPEFLTYFNYEAQQDKSGLPNDRFSAERPEGSISTLTIQRTEQRDSAMYRCASNQAGGPETQYFGPGTRLLVL.

This clonotype was detected many times. The rearrangement joins TRBV5-1 to TRBJ2-3, with 10 bases that match TRBD1. This CDR3 spans 14 amino acids. Looked up from germline, CDR1 is SGHRS and CDR2 is YFSETQ. After removal of 4 bases from V and 6 bases from J, the junction contained 5 bases not matched to a gene. CDR3 in amino acids: CASSQGQGGDTQYF. DNA for the CDR3: TGCGCCAGCAGCCAAGGACAGGGGGGGGATACGCAGTATTTT.

This clonotype was counted only a few times. The rearrangement joins TRBV12-3 or TRBV12-4 to TRBJ2-2; 7 bases line up with TRBD2. V lost 7 bases to trimming and J lost 4 bases; unmatched junction nucleotides: 3. The CDR3 is made up of 13 amino acids. The CDR3, as DNA: TGTGCCAGCACTTCTAGCGGCACCGGGGAGCTGTTTTTT. Translated: CASTSSGTGELFF.

The chain recombines TRBV20-1 with TRBJ1-1, with D hard to call. CDR1 and CDR2 from the germline V gene are DFQATT and SNEGSKA (reference sequence). The CDR3 has 13 residues. V shed 3 bases and J shed 4 bases, with 12 bases lying between them. The CDR3, as DNA: TGCAGTGCTAGTGACGGGAGCGGCACTGAAGCTTTCTTT. Its translation: CSASDGSGTEAFF.

This clonotype came up many times. The V call is TRBV3-1, the J call TRBJ2-5; either TRBD1 or TRBD2 may supply D (5 bases each). Trimming left V 5 bases short and J 4 bases short, with 14 bases between. Germline V gives CDR1 LGHDT, CDR2 YNNKEL (reference sequence). This CDR3 has 14 amino acids. As DNA, the CDR3 is TGTGCCAGCAGCGGGAGAGGGGTCGCAGAGACCCAGTACTTC. Its protein product is CASSGRGVAETQYF.